These 27 T cell receptor beta chains originate from one sample sequenced in a study of shared clonotypes between healthy human individuals. Method: immunoSEQ multiplex PCR; TCRdb's copy keeps in-frame clones and lacks some. The table has about 2.1 million clones, around 93% seen once. CD8 cells classed as naive were CD45RO-negative and positively selected for CCR7, excluding terminally differentiated effector memory CD45RA+ cells. Specimen: naive CD8+ T cells from PBMCs. These receptors came from a man aged 18 to 29 in good health. Some clones in this sample may be carry-over from other donors' samples.

This chain joins TRBV29-1 and TRBJ2-1; no firm D call. The CDR3 length is 12 residues. V was trimmed by 4 bases and J by 5 bases, leaving 9 bases between them. The germline CDR1 and CDR2 sequences are SQVTM and ANQGSEA. The chain's CDR3 is CSVVPSDNEQFF. In nucleotides, the CDR3 is TGCAGCGTTGTCCCCTCGGACAATGAGCAGTTCTTC.

J is TRBJ1-2 and V is TRBV7-9, with D possibly being TRBD1 (6 bases). Germline lookup yields CDR1 SEHNR and CDR2 FQNEAQ (reference sequence). This CDR3 is built from 13 residues. V dropped 1 base and J dropped 5 bases, with 8 bases sitting between them. This CDR3 reads CASSLVGGYGYTF. The CDR3, as DNA: TGTGCCAGCAGCTTAGTAGGGGGATATGGCTACACCTTC.

With regard to this clone: Other DNA sequences in this specimen translate into the identical CDR3. The rearrangement links TRBV9 to TRBJ2-7; no firm D call. The CDR3 runs to 13 residues. Germline lookup yields CDR1 SGDLS and CDR2 YYNGEE. Trimming took off 2 bases at V and 1 base at J, with 7 bases between the two ends. The CDR3 region is CASSVGGSYEQYF. The DNA for the CDR3 is TGTGCCAGCAGCGTGGGCGGTTCCTACGAGCAGTACTTC.

The chain recombines TRBV28 with TRBJ2-3; 9 bases are shared with TRBD2. The germline CDR1 and CDR2 sequences are MDHEN and SYDVKM. Trimming at V came to 5 bases and at J to 2 bases, leaving 8 bases not matched to a gene. This CDR3 contains 16 residues. CDR3 sequence: CASSTPLAGITDTQYF. CDR3 coding DNA: TGTGCCAGCAGTACCCCCCTAGCGGGGATCACAGATACGCAGTATTTT.

The V and J genes are TRBV5-6 and TRBJ2-2; D is perhaps TRBD1 (5 bases). Trimming took 2 bases from V and 0 from J, leaving 11 bases between them. CDR3 length: 16 residues. Germline lookup yields CDR1 SGHDT and CDR2 YYEEEE. Here the CDR3 DNA reads TGTGCCAGCAGCTTTGCGACAGCCTCGAACACCGGGGAGCTGTTTTTT. Translating it yields CASSFATASNTGELFF.

V usage is TRBV6-1 and J usage is TRBJ2-7; TRBD1 might be the D (6 bases). Germline V gene lookup returns CDR1 MNHNS and CDR2 SASEGT. The CDR3 covers 13 residues. Trimming left V 6 bases short and J 3 bases short, with 12 bases between. The CDR3 nucleotides are TGTGCCAGCAGGCAGACAGGAAACTACGAGCAGTACTTC. Its translation: CASRQTGNYEQYF.

This rearrangement joins TRBV10-3 to TRBJ1-1, with D maybe TRBD1 (5 bases). The CDR3 length is 14 residues. Germline V gene lookup returns CDR1 ENHRY and CDR2 SYGVKD. The V end was cut by 3 bases, the J end by 4 bases, with 12 bases between. The CDR3 region has the DNA TGTGCCATCAGTGACCAGGGTGTCGGCACTGAAGCTTTCTTT. This translates into CAISDQGVGTEAFF.

This chain links TRBV4-3 with TRBJ2-1; 10 bases match TRBD2. This CDR3 is 15 amino acids long. Germline V gives CDR1 LGHNA, CDR2 YSLEER. J lost 3 bases, V lost 10 bases, and 9 bases had no gene match. Written as DNA, the CDR3 is TGCGCCACCTCCTTCGGGACTAGCGACTACAATGAGCAGTTCTTC. Translating it yields CATSFGTSDYNEQFF.

The chain has TRBV7-9 and TRBJ1-6, with 7 bases aligning to TRBD1. The CDR3 has 18 amino acids. Per germline, CDR1 SEHNR and CDR2 FQNEAQ (reference sequence). Germline trimming cut 4 bases from V and 7 bases from J; bases unmatched to any gene: 16. CDR3 residues: CASSSSKTGFRTNSPLHF. DNA for the CDR3: TGTGCCAGCAGCTCCTCTAAGACAGGGTTTAGGACGAATTCACCCCTCCACTTT.

The chain combines TRBV7-3 with TRBJ2-7; 9 nucleotides align to TRBD2. The CDR3 is 16 amino acids. Per the germline V gene, CDR1 is SGHTA and CDR2 is FQGTGA. V shed 4 bases, J shed 3 bases, and the junction held 10 bases outside the gene matches. CDR3 bases: TGTGCCAGCAGCTATCAACCGGGACTAGCAGGCTACGAGCAGTACTTC. It yields the protein CASSYQPGLAGYEQYF.

The genes are TRBV5-4 and TRBJ2-1, with a weak D call TRBD2 (6 bases). Looked up from germline, CDR1 is SGHNT and CDR2 is YYREEE (reference sequence). V was trimmed by 0 bases and J by 8 bases, leaving 12 bases between them. The CDR3 totals 14 residues. The CDR3 DNA reads as TGTGCCAGCAGCTTGGGAAGCGGCGGGGATGAGCAGTTCTTC. It encodes CASSLGSGGDEQFF.

The chain uses TRBV7-3 and TRBJ2-3; tentatively, D is TRBD1 (6 bases). The CDR3 is 15 amino acids. Germline CDR1 reads SGHTA; CDR2 reads FQGTGA. V was clipped by 6 bases and J by 4 bases, with 17 bases between them. The CDR3, as DNA: TGTGCCAGCAGTACCGGGATTGCAGGGGCAGATACGCAGTATTTT. It yields the protein CASSTGIAGADTQYF.

The chain recombines TRBV7-3 with TRBJ1-1; D remains ambiguous. CDR1 and CDR2 from the germline V gene are SGHTA and FQGTGA. V lost 2 bases and J lost 4, with 8 bases in between. The CDR3 runs to 13 residues. The CDR3 protein is CASSLGWGTEAFF. DNA for the CDR3: TGTGCCAGCAGCTTAGGGTGGGGCACTGAAGCTTTCTTT.

The V call is TRBV15, the J call TRBJ1-1; D is unclear. Trimming removed 4 bases from V and 6 bases from J, with 9 bases in between. The CDR3 is 12 residues long. The germline gives CDR1 LNHNV, CDR2 YYDKDF (reference sequence). As DNA, the CDR3 is TGTGCCACCAGCAAAGGGATCTCTGAAGCTTTCTTT. Translated: CATSKGISEAFF.

This clone was detected only a few times. This chain links TRBV10-2 with TRBJ1-1; D unclear. Germline V CDR1 and CDR2: WSHSY, SAAADI. The CDR3 loop spans 15 amino acids. V lost 7 bases and J 0 bases, leaving 15 bases between the germline ends. In DNA, the CDR3 is TGCGCCAGCACTTTTAGTGAAGGGATGAACACTGAAGCTTTCTTT. This encodes CASTFSEGMNTEAFF.

The chain employs TRBV28 and TRBJ1-1; D unclear. CDR1 is MDHEN and CDR2 is SYDVKM in the germline V gene. With 6 bases removed from V and 0 bases from J, the gap between germline ends came to 11 bases. The CDR3 totals 14 residues. The CDR3 coding sequence is TGTGCCAGCAGGTCCGGATTTATGAACACTGAAGCTTTCTTT. It specifies CASRSGFMNTEAFF.

V is TRBV9 and J is TRBJ2-5; D remains unclear. The V end lost 3 bases, the J end lost 2 bases, and 20 bases lay between the germline ends. Germline CDR1 reads SGDLS; CDR2 reads YYNGEE. There are 17 residues in the CDR3. The CDR3 bases are TGTGCCAGCAGCGAAAGGGCCAGAGGCCTCCCACAAGAGACCCAGTACTTC. Its protein product is CASSERARGLPQETQYF.

Points on this clone: Other DNA variants within this sample encode the same CDR3. This chain uses TRBV28 with TRBJ1-5, with 10 bases matching TRBD1. V dropped 3 bases and J dropped 6; count of bases not matched to a gene: 2. Germline lookup yields CDR1 MDHEN and CDR2 SYDVKM. The CDR3 covers 14 residues. The DNA of the CDR3 is TGTGCCAGCAGTTTGGGACAGGGGACTCAGCCCCAGCATTTT. This codes for CASSLGQGTQPQHF.

The chain links TRBV7-9 to TRBJ2-5, with D unresolved. CDR3 length equals 13 residues. Trimming removed 1 base at V and 5 bases at J, with 8 bases between. Germline V gene data show CDR1 as SEHNR and CDR2 as FQNEAQ (reference sequence). The CDR3 reads CASSLVVGETQYF. CDR3 nucleotide sequence: TGTGCCAGCAGCTTAGTAGTCGGGGAGACCCAGTACTTC.

The V and J genes are TRBV27 and TRBJ1-5; 9 positions agree with TRBD1. The CDR3 totals 15 residues. J lost 7 bases, V lost 1 base, and 5 bases had no gene match. Germline loops: CDR1 MNHEY, CDR2 SMNVEV (reference sequence). Here the CDR3 DNA reads TGTGCCAGCAGTTTATGGGGGACAGGGCTCCAGCCCCAGCATTTT. Protein product: CASSLWGTGLQPQHF.

The rearrangement uses TRBV6-6 and TRBJ2-7; 8 nucleotides line up with TRBD1. This CDR3 has 13 residues. Germline V CDR1 and CDR2: MNHNY, SVGAGI (reference sequence). V trimming: 5 bases; J trimming: 3 bases; junction bases outside the gene matches: 3. Here the CDR3 DNA reads TGTGCCAGCAGTCCGACAGGGGTCTACGAGCAGTACTTC. It translates to CASSPTGVYEQYF.

This chain connects TRBV7-9 to TRBJ2-7, with TRBD2 matching 7 bases. This CDR3 is built from 14 residues. The V gene end was trimmed by 3 bases and the J gene end by 7 bases; junction bases not matched to a gene: 9. Germline V gives CDR1 SEHNR, CDR2 FQNEAQ (reference sequence). As DNA, the CDR3 is TGTGCCAGCAGCTTCCCCAGCGGGATTGAAGAGCAGTACTTC. Its protein is CASSFPSGIEEQYF. Filled out from reference TRBV7-9 and TRBJ2-7, the complete variable domain reads DTGVSQNPRHKITKRGQNVTFRCDPISEHNRLYWYRQTLGQGPEFLTYFQNEAQLEKSRLLSDRFSAERPKGSFSTLEIQRTEQGDSAMYLCASSFPSGIEEQYFGPGTRLTVT.

This sequence joins TRBV7-2 and TRBJ2-3; D ambiguous. The V and J ends lost 7 bases and 6 bases respectively, with 11 bases between them. The CDR3 has 12 residues. Germline CDR1 SGHTA, CDR2 FQGNSA. CDR3 DNA: TGTGCCAGCAACGACCCCGCGGATACGCAGTATTTT. This gives the protein CASNDPADTQYF.

The rearrangement links TRBV29-1 to TRBJ1-1; possibly TRBD1 for D (5 bases). Trimming pared 4 bases from V and 6 bases from J, leaving 9 bases between. Germline loops: CDR1 SQVTM, CDR2 ANQGSEA. The CDR3 sequence is 11 residues long. This chain's CDR3 is CSVARGAEAFF. The CDR3 region has the DNA TGCAGCGTTGCACGGGGCGCTGAAGCTTTCTTT.

The chain employs TRBV25-1 and TRBJ2-2; 12 bases align to TRBD2. The V segment lost 8 bases and the J segment 4 bases; nucleotides outside the gene matches: 8. Germline-derived CDR1 and CDR2 are MGHDK and SYGVNS. The CDR3 covers 16 residues. As DNA, the CDR3 is TGTGCCAGCTCGCTAGCGGGAGGGCCGAGCACCGGGGAGCTGTTTTTT. Protein product: CASSLAGGPSTGELFF.

The chain recombines TRBV7-9 with TRBJ2-2; D ambiguous. V shed 0 bases and J shed 0 bases, with 8 bases lying between them. CDR3 length: 16 amino acids. Germline V gene sequence: CDR1 SEHNR, CDR2 FQNEAQ (reference sequence). CDR3 DNA: TGTGCCAGCAGCTTAGCGTCCTCCCCGAACACCGGGGAGCTGTTTTTT. This sequence encodes CASSLASSPNTGELFF. Using reference TRBV7-9 and TRBJ2-2 for the parts outside the CDR3, the full variable domain is DTGVSQNPRHKITKRGQNVTFRCDPISEHNRLYWYRQTLGQGPEFLTYFQNEAQLEKSRLLSDRFSAERPKGSFSTLEIQRTEQGDSAMYLCASSLASSPNTGELFFGEGSRLTVL.

The chain joins TRBV30 to TRBJ2-1; D is unclear. CDR3 size: 14 residues. CDR1 is GTSNPN and CDR2 is SVGIG in the germline V gene (reference sequence). V shed 8 bases and J shed 0 bases, with 14 bases lying between them. The CDR3 spells CALLGGPSYNEQFF. CDR3 in DNA: TGTGCCCTCCTAGGCGGACCCTCCTACAATGAGCAGTTCTTC.